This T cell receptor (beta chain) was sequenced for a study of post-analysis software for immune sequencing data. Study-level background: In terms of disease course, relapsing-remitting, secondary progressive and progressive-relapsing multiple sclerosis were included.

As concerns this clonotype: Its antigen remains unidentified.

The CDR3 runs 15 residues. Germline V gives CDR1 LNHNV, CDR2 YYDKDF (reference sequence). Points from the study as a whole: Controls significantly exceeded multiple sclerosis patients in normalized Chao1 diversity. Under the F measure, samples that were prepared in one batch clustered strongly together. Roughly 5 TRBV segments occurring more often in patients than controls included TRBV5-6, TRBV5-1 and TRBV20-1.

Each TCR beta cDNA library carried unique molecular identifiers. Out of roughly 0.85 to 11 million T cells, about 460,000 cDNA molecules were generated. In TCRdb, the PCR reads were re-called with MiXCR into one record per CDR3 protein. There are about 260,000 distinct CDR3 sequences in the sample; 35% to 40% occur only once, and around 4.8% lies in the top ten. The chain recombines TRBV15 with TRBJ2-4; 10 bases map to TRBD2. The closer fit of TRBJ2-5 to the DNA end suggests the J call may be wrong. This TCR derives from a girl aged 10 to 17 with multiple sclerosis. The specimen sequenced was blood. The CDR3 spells CATSPIAGGQETQYF. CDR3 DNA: TGTGCCACCAGCCCGATAGCGGGGGGCCAAGAGACCCAGTACTTC.